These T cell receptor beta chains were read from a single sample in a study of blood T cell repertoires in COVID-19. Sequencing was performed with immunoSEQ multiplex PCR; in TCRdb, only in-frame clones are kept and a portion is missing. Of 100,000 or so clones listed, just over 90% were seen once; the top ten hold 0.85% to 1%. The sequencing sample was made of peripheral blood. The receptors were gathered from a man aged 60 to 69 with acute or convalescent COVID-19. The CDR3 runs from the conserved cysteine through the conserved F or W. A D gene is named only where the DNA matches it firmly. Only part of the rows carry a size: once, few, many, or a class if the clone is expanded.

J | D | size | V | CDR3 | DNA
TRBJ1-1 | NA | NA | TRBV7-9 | CASSLSSGGNTEAFF | TGTGCCAGCAGCTTATCCTCGGGGGGGAACACTGAAGCTTTCTTT
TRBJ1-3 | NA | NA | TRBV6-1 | CASSESTGGTIF | TGTGCCAGCAGTGAATCGACAGGTGGGACCATTTTT
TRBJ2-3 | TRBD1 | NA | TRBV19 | CASSSRDRGTDTQYF | TGTGCCAGTAGTTCCCGGGACAGGGGTACAGATACGCAGTATTTT
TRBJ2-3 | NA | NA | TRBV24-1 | CATSVRGTSTDTQYF | TGTGCCACCAGTGTTCGGGGGACTAGCACAGATACGCAGTATTTT
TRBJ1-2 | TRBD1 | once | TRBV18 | CASSQKARGQGGYTF | TGTGCCAGCTCCCAGAAAGCGAGGGGGCAAGGTGGCTACACCTTC
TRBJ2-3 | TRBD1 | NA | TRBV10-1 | CASSGTGGFTDTQYF | TGCGCCAGCAGCGGGACAGGGGGCTTCACAGATACGCAGTATTTT
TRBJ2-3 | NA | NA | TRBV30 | CAWKQATDTQYF | TGTGCCTGGAAGCAGGCCACAGATACGCAGTATTTT
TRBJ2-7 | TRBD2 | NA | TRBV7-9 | CASSSSGANEQYF | TGTGCCAGCAGCTCTAGCGGAGCTAACGAGCAGTACTTC
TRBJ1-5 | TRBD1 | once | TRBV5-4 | CASSLGPGKGGRVGNQPQHF | TGTGCCAGCAGCTTGGGCCCGGGTAAAGGGGGCAGAGTGGGAAATCAGCCCCAGCATTTT
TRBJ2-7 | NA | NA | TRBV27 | CASSFNGYEQYF | TGTGCCAGCAGTTTCAACGGCTACGAGCAGTACTTC
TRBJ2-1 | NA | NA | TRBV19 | CASSSNPGYNEQFF | TGTGCCAGTAGTTCCAACCCGGGTTACAATGAGCAGTTCTTC
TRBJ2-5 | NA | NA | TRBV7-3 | CASSYTGLETQYF | TGTGCCAGCAGTTACACAGGGTTGGAGACCCAGTACTTC
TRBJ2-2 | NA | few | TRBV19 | CASNGRSTGELFF | TGTGCCAGTAATGGGAGAAGCACCGGGGAGCTGTTTTTT
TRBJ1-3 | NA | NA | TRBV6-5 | CASSTTGLSGNTIYF | TGTGCCAGCAGTACGACAGGTCTCTCTGGAAACACCATATATTTT
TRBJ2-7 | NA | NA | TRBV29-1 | CSVGQTAYEQYF | TGCAGCGTTGGACAGACAGCCTACGAGCAGTACTTC
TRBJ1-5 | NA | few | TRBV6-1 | CASSDTPSIRQPQHF | TGTGCCAGCAGTGATACTCCGAGCATCCGGCAGCCCCAGCATTTT
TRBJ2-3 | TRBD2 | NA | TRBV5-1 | CASSTSRTSGMSTDTQYF | TGCGCCAGCAGCACCTCGAGGACTAGCGGGATGAGCACAGATACGCAGTATTTT
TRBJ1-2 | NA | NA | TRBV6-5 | CASSSGKYYGYTF | TGTGCCAGCAGTTCCGGGAAATACTATGGCTACACCTTC